This is a list of T cell receptor beta chains from one sample in a study of T cell repertoires in cytomegalovirus infection. TCRdb ran MiXCR on the reads and lists one entry per CDR3 protein. The sample includes about 490,000 distinct CDR3 sequences, more than 20% of them seen just once. Specimen: PBMCs. The receptors shown here come from a human donor in good health (CMV status not recorded). Some clones in this sample may be carry-over from other donors' samples. The CDR3 runs from the conserved cysteine through the conserved F or W. Each record gives: V gene, J gene, CDR3 protein.

TRBV5-6	TRBJ2-1	CASSLIRAGGLPAYNEQFF
TRBV7-6	TRBJ1-5	CASSTGQVNQPQHF
TRBV19	TRBJ2-2	CASRRPREGAGELFF
TRBV28	TRBJ1-2	CASSLEGRVMWYGYTF
TRBV24-1	TRBJ1-5	CATGTGGDVNQPQHF
TRBV6-1	TRBJ2-1	CASSERVSGNDEQFF
TRBV7-2	TRBJ2-7	CASSLPSLEQYF
TRBV6-6	TRBJ2-4	CASSDNTGGIQYF
TRBV4-1	TRBJ2-4	CASSQLGQGAGGNIQYF
TRBV5-1	TRBJ2-3	CASRPLGATTDTQYF
TRBV7-2	TRBJ2-7	CASSLWVLEQYF
TRBV2	TRBJ2-1	CASSAEYNEQFF
TRBV2	TRBJ2-2	CASSVNPLAVNAGELFF
TRBV20-1	TRBJ2-5	CSGWGGGQETQYF
TRBV12-3/TRBV12-4	TRBJ1-1	CASSPSRDATEAFF
TRBV7-2	TRBJ1-5	CASSFPGRQPQHF
TRBV27	TRBJ2-1	CASSPRLAGGPYNEQFF
TRBV6-1	TRBJ1-4	CASLPGQGGPSEKLFF
TRBV27	TRBJ1-1	CASSLSGIGTEAFF
TRBV11-2	TRBJ2-3	CASSQREWADTQYF
TRBV29-1	TRBJ2-2	CSVEEVNTGELFF
TRBV29-1	TRBJ1-1	CSAVTGTGAREAFF
TRBV30	TRBJ2-1	CAWAGTAWQFF
TRBV7-2	TRBJ2-7	CASNLGPGLAGAGEQYF
TRBV20-1	TRBJ1-5	CSASSPFSNQPQHF
TRBV15	TRBJ1-5	CATSRERGSLSGWQPQHF
TRBV11-3	TRBJ2-2	CASSAGLNTGELFF
TRBV7-8	TRBJ2-7	CASSLGRKLDEQYF
TRBV20-1	TRBJ1-5	CSARRTAFGQPQHF
TRBV27	TRBJ2-2	CASRRGLNTGELFF
TRBV7-2	TRBJ2-7	CASSPTGLAASYEQYF
TRBV20-1	TRBJ2-3	CSAPLGGEDTQYF
TRBV25-1	TRBJ2-5	CANPAEGQETQYF
TRBV9	TRBJ2-1	CASSVGRAYNEQFF
TRBV2	TRBJ2-5	CASSVGHPEQETQYF
TRBV7-2	TRBJ2-7	CASSSGGSKEQYF
TRBV7-6	TRBJ2-1	CASSKTATSGNYNEQFF
TRBV4-3	TRBJ1-2	CASSQDRDGMSRGYTF
TRBV19	TRBJ2-1	CASSISLAGAKGNEQFF
TRBV28	TRBJ2-3	CASSPTSGLTDTQYF
TRBV29-1	TRBJ2-1	CSVRTSGQYNEQFF
TRBV12-5	TRBJ1-4	CASGPWDVRDEKLFF
TRBV30	TRBJ2-7	CAWSRRPSGPYEQYF
TRBV6-2/TRBV6-3	TRBJ1-1	CASNRQGRKTEAFF
TRBV11-2	TRBJ2-2	CASSLDSATAGELFF
TRBV24-1	TRBJ1-5	CATSAPTSNQPQHF
TRBV5-6	TRBJ2-1	CASSSGVGSAGIF
TRBV14	TRBJ1-4	CASSQKGGGRLFF
TRBV5-6	TRBJ2-5	CASSLGTGQISETQYF
TRBV7-6	TRBJ2-5	CASSPRASAETQYF
TRBV7-9	TRBJ2-3	CASCRAQGATDTQYF
TRBV9	TRBJ1-1	CASSVDSGREAFF
TRBV20-1	TRBJ2-1	CSAAMKPGPPANEQFF
TRBV20-1	TRBJ1-3	CSAFPNGYGNTIYF